The text below deals with one TCR beta chain. Its antigen is undetermined. V gave up 6 bases and J gave up 2 bases, with 16 bases separating them. This CDR3 spans 15 amino acids. This entry belongs to a study of T cells after yellow fever vaccination. Overall study findings and caveats: Subsequent to the booster, the majority of primary-vaccination clones reappeared (roughly 95% CD4, more than 70% CD8).

Each CDR3 protein gets one entry after TCRdb re-called the 5' RACE reads with MiXCR. The data show more than 300,000 distinct CDR3 sequences, about 10% seen once. This chain uses TRBV12-3 or TRBV12-4 with TRBJ1-2, with D tentatively TRBD1 (6 bases). The sequence was collected from a man younger than 35 who received the YFV17D yellow fever vaccine. Sequencing was performed on CD4+ T cells sorted from PBMCs, taken 45 days after the yellow fever booster vaccination. The DNA for the CDR3 is TGTGCCAGCAGCCCCGGGACACACCAAAACTATGGCTACACCTTC. It is translated as CASSPGTHQNYGYTF.